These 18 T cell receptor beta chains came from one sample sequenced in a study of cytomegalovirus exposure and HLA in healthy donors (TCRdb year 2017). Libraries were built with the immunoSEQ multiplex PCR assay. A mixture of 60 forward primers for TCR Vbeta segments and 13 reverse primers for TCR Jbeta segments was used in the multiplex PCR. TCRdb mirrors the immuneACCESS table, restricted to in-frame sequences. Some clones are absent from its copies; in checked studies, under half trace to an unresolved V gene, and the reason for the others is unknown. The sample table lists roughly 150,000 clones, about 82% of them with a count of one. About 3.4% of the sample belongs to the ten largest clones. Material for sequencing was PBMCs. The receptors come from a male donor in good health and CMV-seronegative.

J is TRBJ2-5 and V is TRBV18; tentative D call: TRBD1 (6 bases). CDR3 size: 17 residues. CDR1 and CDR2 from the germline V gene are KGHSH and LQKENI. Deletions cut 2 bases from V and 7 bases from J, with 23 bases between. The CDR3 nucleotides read TGTGCCAGCTCACCAATAAATCCCGACAGGAACCTCGGGACCCAGTACTTC. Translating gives CASSPINPDRNLGTQYF. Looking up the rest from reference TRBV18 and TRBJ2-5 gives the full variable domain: NAGVMQNPRHLVRRRGQEARLRCSPMKGHSHVYWYRQLPEEGLKFMVYLQKENIIDESGMPKERFSAEFPKEGPSILRIQQVVRGDSAAYFCASSPINPDRNLGTQYFGPGTRLLVL.

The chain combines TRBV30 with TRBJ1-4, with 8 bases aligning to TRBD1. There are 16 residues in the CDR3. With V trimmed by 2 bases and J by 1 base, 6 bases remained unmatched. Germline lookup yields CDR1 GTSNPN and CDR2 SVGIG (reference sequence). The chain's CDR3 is CAWSTRQGLTNEKLFF. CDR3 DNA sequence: TGTGCCTGGAGTACACGACAGGGGTTAACTAATGAAAAACTGTTTTTT.

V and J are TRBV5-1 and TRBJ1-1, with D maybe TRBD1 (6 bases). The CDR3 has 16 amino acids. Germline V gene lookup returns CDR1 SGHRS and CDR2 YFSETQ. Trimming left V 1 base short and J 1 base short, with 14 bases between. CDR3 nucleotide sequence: TGCGCCAGCAGCTTGACCCGAGGACAGAAGAACACTGAAGCTTTCTTT. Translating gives CASSLTRGQKNTEAFF. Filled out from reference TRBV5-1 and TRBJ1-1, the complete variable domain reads KAGVTQTPRYLIKTRGQQVTLSCSPISGHRSVSWYQQTPGQGLQFLFEYFSETQRNKGNFPGRFSGRQFSNSRSEMNVSTLELGDSALYLCASSLTRGQKNTEAFFGQGTRLTVV.

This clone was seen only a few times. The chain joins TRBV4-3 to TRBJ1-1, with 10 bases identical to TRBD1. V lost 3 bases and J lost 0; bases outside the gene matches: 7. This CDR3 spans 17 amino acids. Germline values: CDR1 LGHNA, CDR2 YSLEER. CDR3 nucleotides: TGCGCCAGCAGCCAGAGGACAGGGGGTCCCATGAACACTGAAGCTTTCTTT. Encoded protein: CASSQRTGGPMNTEAFF.

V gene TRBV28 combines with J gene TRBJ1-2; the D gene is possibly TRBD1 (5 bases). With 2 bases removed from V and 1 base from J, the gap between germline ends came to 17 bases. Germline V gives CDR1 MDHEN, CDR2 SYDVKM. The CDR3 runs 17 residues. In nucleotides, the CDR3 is TGTGCCAGCAGTTTACACGGCGCGGGGGGATTTAACTATGGCTACACCTTC. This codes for CASSLHGAGGFNYGYTF.

DNA for the CDR3: TGTGCCTGGAACGGGAAGGAGACCCAGTACTTC. It yields the protein CAWNGKETQYF. This chain uses TRBV30 with TRBJ2-5; D perhaps matches TRBD2 (5 bases). The CDR3 is 11 amino acids. Trimming pared 4 bases from V and 5 bases from J, leaving 8 bases between. Germline assignment: CDR1 GTSNPN and CDR2 SVGIG (reference sequence).

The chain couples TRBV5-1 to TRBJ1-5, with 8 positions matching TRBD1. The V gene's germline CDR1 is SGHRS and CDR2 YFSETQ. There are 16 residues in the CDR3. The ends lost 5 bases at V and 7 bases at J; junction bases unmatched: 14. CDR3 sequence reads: CASSVGHQGAGQPQHF. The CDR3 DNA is TGCGCCAGCAGTGTGGGTCATCAGGGGGCAGGGCAGCCCCAGCATTTT.

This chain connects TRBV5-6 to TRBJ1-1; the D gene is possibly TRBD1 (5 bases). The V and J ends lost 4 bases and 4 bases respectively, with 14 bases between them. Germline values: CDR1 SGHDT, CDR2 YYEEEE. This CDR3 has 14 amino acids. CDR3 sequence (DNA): TGTGCCAGCAGCCTCGGTGGGGGAGGCACTGAAGCTTTCTTT. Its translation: CASSLGGGGTEAFF.

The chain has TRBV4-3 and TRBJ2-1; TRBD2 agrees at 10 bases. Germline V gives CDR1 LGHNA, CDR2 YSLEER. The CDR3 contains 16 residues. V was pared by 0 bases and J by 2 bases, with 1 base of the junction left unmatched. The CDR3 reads CASSQDGLAAYNEQFF. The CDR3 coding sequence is TGCGCCAGCAGCCAAGATGGACTAGCGGCCTACAATGAGCAGTTCTTC.

CDR3 sequence: CASSFDRGSYEQYF. Written as DNA, the CDR3 is TGTGCCAGCAGCTTCGACAGGGGCTCCTACGAGCAGTACTTC. The rearrangement links TRBV5-8 to TRBJ2-7; 8 bases align to TRBD1. The germline V gene has CDR1 SGHTS and CDR2 YDEGEE. After removal of 2 bases from V and 0 bases from J, the junction contained 1 base not matched to a gene. CDR3 size: 14 residues.

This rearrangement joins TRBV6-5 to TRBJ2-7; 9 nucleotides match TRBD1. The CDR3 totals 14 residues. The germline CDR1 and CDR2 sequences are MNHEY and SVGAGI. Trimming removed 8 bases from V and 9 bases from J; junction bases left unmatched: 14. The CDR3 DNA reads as TGTGCCAGCGGGGGGAGACAGGGGGGGAACGGGCAGTACTTC. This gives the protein CASGGRQGGNGQYF.

The DNA for the CDR3 is TGTGCCAGCAGTTGGGGGACAGTTACTGAAGCTTTCTTT. Residues: CASSWGTVTEAFF. The rearrangement uses TRBV27 and TRBJ1-1; TRBD1 agrees at 7 bases. This CDR3 has 13 residues. Germline trimming cut 4 bases from V and 5 bases from J; bases unmatched to any gene: 4. CDR1 and CDR2 from the germline V gene are MNHEY and SMNVEV (reference sequence).

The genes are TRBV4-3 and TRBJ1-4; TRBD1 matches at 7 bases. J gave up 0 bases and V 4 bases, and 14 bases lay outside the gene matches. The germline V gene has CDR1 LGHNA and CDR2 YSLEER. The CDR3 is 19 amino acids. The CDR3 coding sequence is TGCGCCAGCAGCCCCACTCCGGGACAGCCGCCTCCAACTAATGAAAAACTGTTTTTT. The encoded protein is CASSPTPGQPPPTNEKLFF.

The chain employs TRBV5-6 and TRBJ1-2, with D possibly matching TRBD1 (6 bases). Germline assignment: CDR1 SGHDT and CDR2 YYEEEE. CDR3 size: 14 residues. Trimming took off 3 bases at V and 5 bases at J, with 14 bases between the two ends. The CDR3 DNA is TGTGCCAGCAGCTCTAACCTGGACAGATATGGCTACACCTTC. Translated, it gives CASSSNLDRYGYTF.

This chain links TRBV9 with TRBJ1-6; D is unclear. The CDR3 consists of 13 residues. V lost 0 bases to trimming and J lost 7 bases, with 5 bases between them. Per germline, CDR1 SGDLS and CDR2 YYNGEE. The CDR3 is CASSVGGNSPLHF. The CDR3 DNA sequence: TGTGCCAGCAGCGTAGGAGGGAATTCACCCCTCCACTTT.

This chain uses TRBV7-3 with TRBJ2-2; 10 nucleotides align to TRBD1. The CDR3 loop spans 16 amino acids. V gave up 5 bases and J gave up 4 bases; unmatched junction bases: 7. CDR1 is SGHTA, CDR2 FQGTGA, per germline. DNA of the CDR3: TGTGCCAGCAGCACTGGGACAGGGGCGGGCACCGGGGAGCTGTTTTTT. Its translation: CASSTGTGAGTGELFF. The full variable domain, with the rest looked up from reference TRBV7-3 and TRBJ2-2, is GAGVSQTPSNKVTEKGKYVELRCDPISGHTALYWYRQSLGQGPEFLIYFQGTGAADDSGLPNDRFFAVRPEGSVSTLKIQRTERGDSAVYLCASSTGTGAGTGELFFGEGSRLTVL.

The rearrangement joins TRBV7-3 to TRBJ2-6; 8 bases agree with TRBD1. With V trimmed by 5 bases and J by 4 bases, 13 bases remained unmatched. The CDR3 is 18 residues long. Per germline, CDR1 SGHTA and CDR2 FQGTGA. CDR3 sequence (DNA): TGTGCCAGCAGCCAGGTGGGCCAGGGGGCAAGAGGGGCCAACGTCCTGACTTTC. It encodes CASSQVGQGARGANVLTF. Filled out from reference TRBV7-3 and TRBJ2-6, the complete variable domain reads GAGVSQTPSNKVTEKGKYVELRCDPISGHTALYWYRQSLGQGPEFLIYFQGTGAADDSGLPNDRFFAVRPEGSVSTLKIQRTERGDSAVYLCASSQVGQGARGANVLTFGAGSRLTVL.

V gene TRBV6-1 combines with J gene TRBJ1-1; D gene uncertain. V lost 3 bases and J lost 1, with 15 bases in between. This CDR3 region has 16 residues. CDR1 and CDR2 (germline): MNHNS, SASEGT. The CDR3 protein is CASSDNGLGPNTEAFF. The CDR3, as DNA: TGTGCCAGCAGTGACAATGGGTTGGGCCCGAACACTGAAGCTTTCTTT.